Listed below are T cell receptor beta chains from one sample, sequenced in a study of graft-versus-host responses after intestinal transplantation. Profiling relied on immunoSEQ multiplex PCR, and the TCRdb table lists in-frame clones only, not all of them. This table holds 14,000 or so clones, around two fifths found once. The starting material was alloreactive CD8+ T cells from a mixed lymphocyte reaction culture, obtained before intestinal transplant. The source is a human patient who received an intestinal transplant. CDR3s include the opening cysteine and the closing phenylalanine or tryptophan. A D gene is named only where the DNA matches it firmly. Size values are once, few and many counts, or a class for expanded clones, and some rows have none.

TRBJ2-1,NA,few,TRBV9,CASSAEQYEQFF,TGTGCCAGCAGCGCGGAACAGTATGAGCAGTTCTTC
TRBJ1-1,NA,few,TRBV28,CASIPRGTTNTEAFF,TGTGCCAGCATCCCGAGGGGGACGACGAACACTGAAGCTTTCTTT
TRBJ2-1,NA,NA,TRBV5-6,CASSFPAEGLNEQFF,TGTGCCAGCAGCTTCCCAGCGGAAGGGCTCAATGAGCAGTTCTTC
TRBJ2-1,TRBD2,NA,TRBV18,CASSRGSSYNEQFF,TGTGCCAGCTCACGCGGGAGCTCCTACAATGAGCAGTTCTTC
TRBJ2-7,NA,medium-sized,TRBV2,CASSETASYEQYF,TGTGCCAGCAGTGAAACAGCCAGTTACGAGCAGTACTTC
TRBJ2-7,TRBD1,NA,TRBV27,CASSSGTGGTEQYF,TGTGCCAGCAGCTCCGGGACAGGGGGTACCGAGCAGTACTTC
TRBJ2-3,NA,few,TRBV28,CASSGSTDTQYF,TGTGCCAGCTCAGGTAGCACAGATACGCAGTATTTT
TRBJ1-1,NA,few,TRBV6-1,CATDSIQGLTEAFF,TGTGCCACCGACTCGATTCAGGGCCTTACTGAAGCTTTCTTT
TRBJ2-7,TRBD1,medium-sized,TRBV6-1,CASSARGPYEQYF,TGTGCCAGCAGTGCCAGGGGGCCCTACGAGCAGTACTTC
TRBJ2-7,NA,NA,TRBV6-5,CASSARGPYEQYF,TGTGCCAGCAGTGCGCGGGGACCTTACGAGCAGTACTTC
TRBJ2-6,NA,NA,TRBV6-6,CATISGANVLTF,TGTGCCACCATCTCTGGGGCCAACGTCCTGACTTTC
TRBJ2-5,TRBD2,NA,TRBV9,CASSKWTSGWETQYF,TGTGCCAGCAGCAAATGGACTAGCGGATGGGAGACCCAGTACTTC
TRBJ2-3,TRBD2,NA,TRBV28,CASSFGLAGSTDTQYF,TGTGCCAGCAGTTTCGGACTAGCGGGAAGCACAGATACGCAGTATTTT
TRBJ2-7,NA,few,TRBV12-2,CASRLVSKPWLAAYEQYF,TGTGCAAGTCGCTTAGTTAGTAAGCCGTGGCTAGCGGCCTACGAGCAGTACTTC
TRBJ2-7,NA,NA,TRBV5-1,CASSSPGQSYEQYF,TGCGCCAGCAGCTCCCCGGGACAATCCTACGAGCAGTACTTC
TRBJ2-1,NA,NA,TRBV27,CASSLIPGGYNEQFF,TGTGCCAGCAGTTTAATCCCAGGAGGATACAATGAGCAGTTCTTC
TRBJ2-2,NA,NA,TRBV7-2,CASSSWPTGELFF,TGTGCCAGCAGCTCCTGGCCTACCGGGGAGCTGTTTTTT
TRBJ1-1,NA,NA,TRBV7-9,CASSLEVVWGRKVDTEAFF,TGTGCCAGCAGCTTAGAGGTTGTATGGGGCCGGAAAGTGGACACTGAAGCTTTCTTT
TRBJ2-2,NA,few,TRBV5-6,CASSIPFLDWRGAVF,TGTGCCAGCAGTATTCCTTTCCTTGATTGGCGGGGAGCTGTTTTT
TRBJ2-2,NA,NA,TRBV29-1,CSAPTTTGELFF,TGCAGCGCCCCAACTACAACCGGGGAGCTGTTTTTT
TRBJ2-2,TRBD2,NA,TRBV4-1,CASSLGGGGLYTGELFF,TGCGCCAGCAGCCTGGGGGGGGGAGGGCTCTACACCGGGGAGCTGTTTTTT
TRBJ2-3,TRBD2,few,TRBV19,CASSIGVSGTTDTQYF,TGTGCCAGTAGTATAGGGGTTAGCGGGACCACAGATACGCAGTATTTT
TRBJ2-1,NA,NA,TRBV2,CASRGGERNEQFF,TGTGCCAGCAGAGGAGGGGAGAGAAATGAGCAGTTCTTC
TRBJ1-1,TRBD1,NA,TRBV27,CASSIIQGGGTEAFF,TGTGCCAGCAGTATCATACAGGGGGGAGGCACTGAAGCTTTCTTT
TRBJ2-7,NA,NA,TRBV4-1,CASSQVGSGYEQYF,TGCGCCAGCAGCCAAGTGGGTTCGGGATACGAGCAGTACTTC
TRBJ1-1,NA,few,TRBV2,CASNRGTNTEAFF,TGTGCCAGCAACCGGGGAACGAACACTGAAGCTTTCTTT
TRBJ2-7,NA,few,TRBV6-1,CASRPGQLSEQYF,TGTGCCAGCAGACCTGGACAGCTTAGCGAGCAGTACTTC
TRBJ1-4,NA,NA,TRBV30,CAWSVGAGGNEKLFF,TGTGCCTGGAGTGTAGGGGCAGGCGGTAATGAAAAACTGTTTTTT
TRBJ2-6,TRBD1,NA,TRBV7-9,CASSLGQGPSGANVLTF,TGTGCCAGCAGCTTAGGACAGGGACCCTCTGGGGCCAACGTCCTGACTTTC
TRBJ2-3,TRBD2,few,TRBV11-2,CASSPGTSGGDTQYF,TGTGCCAGCAGCCCGGGGACTAGCGGGGGGGATACGCAGTATTTT
TRBJ2-7,NA,NA,TRBV30,CAWSPGTTYEQYF,TGTGCCTGGAGCCCCGGGACAACCTACGAGCAGTACTTC
TRBJ2-7,NA,NA,TRBV5-4,CASSLARNPYEQYF,TGTGCCAGCAGCTTGGCCAGGAATCCCTACGAGCAGTACTTC
TRBJ1-2,TRBD1,few,TRBV5-4,CASSLGQGVFFNYGYTF,TGTGCCAGCAGCCTAGGGCAGGGGGTGTTCTTTAACTATGGCTACACCTTC
TRBJ2-7,TRBD1,few,TRBV5-6,CASSVGQGAYEQYF,TGTGCCAGCAGCGTGGGACAGGGGGCCTACGAGCAGTACTTC
TRBJ2-1,NA,NA,TRBV6-5,CASSYYGGSYNEQFF,TGTGCCAGCAGTTACTACGGCGGCTCCTACAATGAGCAGTTCTTC
TRBJ2-1,NA,NA,TRBV6-5,CASSYSSVNEQFF,TGTGCCAGCAGTTACTCGAGCGTCAATGAGCAGTTCTTC
TRBJ1-1,TRBD1,few,TRBV6-5,CASSYITGANTEAFF,TGTGCCAGCAGTTATATCACAGGGGCCAACACTGAAGCTTTCTTT
TRBJ1-2,NA,NA,TRBV30,CAWSVGAGDGYTF,TGTGCCTGGAGTGTAGGGGCAGGGGACGGCTACACCTTC
TRBJ2-1,NA,NA,TRBV7-9,CASSLPGVRGSNEQFF,TGTGCCAGCAGCTTACCCGGGGTTAGGGGGAGCAATGAGCAGTTCTTC
TRBJ1-4,NA,few,TRBV6-5,CASSYTLVNEKLFF,TGTGCCAGCAGTTACACGCTAGTTAATGAAAAACTGTTTTTT
TRBJ2-2,TRBD2,NA,TRBV4-3,CASSQDATGLAGAHTGELFF,TGCGCCAGCAGCCAAGATGCCACCGGACTAGCGGGGGCTCACACCGGGGAGCTGTTTTTT
TRBJ2-7,NA,NA,TRBV11-3,CASSLGTGYEQYF,TGTGCCAGCAGCTTAGGGACTGGCTACGAGCAGTACTTC
TRBJ1-1,NA,NA,TRBV6-6,CASSLGLLNTEAFF,TGTGCCAGCAGTTTAGGACTGTTGAACACTGAAGCTTTCTTT
TRBJ2-1,NA,NA,TRBV19,CASSAYRGGNEQFF,TGTGCCAGTAGTGCCTACAGGGGGGGGAATGAGCAGTTCTTC
TRBJ2-5,TRBD1,once,TRBV11-2,CASSFVPQGRGETQYF,TGTGCCAGCAGCTTCGTCCCACAGGGGAGAGGAGAGACCCAGTACTTC